This T cell receptor (beta chain) was recovered during a study of T-cell memory formation after mild COVID-19. Turning to the study itself: TCR clusters largely stayed donor specific.

The germline V gene encodes CDR1 ENHRY and CDR2 SYGVKD. Unmatched junction bases numbered 6, after V lost 2 bases and J lost 5 bases. CDR3 size: 15 residues. Note on this clonotype: Its antigen is as yet unknown.

The TCR alpha and TCR beta cDNA libraries, bearing sample barcodes and UMIs, were generated by 5'RACE using constant-segment primers. In TCRdb, the 5' RACE reads were re-called with MiXCR into one record per CDR3 protein. The profile covers 120,000 or so distinct CDR3 sequences, with approximately 15% appearing a single time and about 5.2% taken by the ten largest. Overall study findings and caveats: Clones that got smaller from day 15 to 85 had even CD4/CD8, while clones growing later tipped toward CD4+.

Sequencing was carried out using PBMCs or a T cell subset sorted from them (not recorded which). J is TRBJ1-1 and V is TRBV10-3; 9 bases map to TRBD1. The TCR sequence derives from a young man who had mild COVID-19 (a few samples of this study predate the infection). Cell type and time point are not known. CDR3 bases: TGTGCCATCAGTGAGCCGGGACAGGGCAAAACTGAAGCTTTCTTT. This codes for CAISEPGQGKTEAFF.